The next 6 T cell receptor beta chains were all read from a single sample in a study of T cells after posttransplantation cyclophosphamide. The method was immunoSEQ multiplex PCR; TCRdb's version includes in-frame clones alone and lacks a portion of them. The sample yields about 18,000 clones, roughly 83% seen once. Sequenced input: memory CD4+ T cells sorted from blood. These receptors were obtained from a man aged 25-40 years in good health and a related stem cell transplant donor.

The count of this clone is one. V and J are TRBV5-1 and TRBJ1-2, with D possibly matching TRBD1 (6 bases). The CDR3 length is 15 residues. Trimming removed 0 bases from V and 4 bases from J, with 13 bases in between. The germline CDR1 and CDR2 sequences are SGHRS and YFSETQ. CDR3 residues: CASSLGDNSVYGYTF. The CDR3 DNA reads TGCGCCAGCAGCTTGGGGGACAACTCCGTCTATGGCTACACCTTC.

This clone appeared once. The V gene is TRBV21-1, the J gene TRBJ1-5; the table gives TRBD1 as D, unverified against the DNA. TRBV21-1 is designated a pseudogene. The CDR3 is 16 amino acids. Written as DNA, the CDR3 is TGTGCCAGCAGCTTCTGGGGACAGGGGTGGAATCAGCCCCAGCATTTT. This codes for CASSFWGQGWNQPQHF.

This clone was picked up one time. This chain connects TRBV21-1 to TRBJ2-7; the table names TRBD1, a call not compared with the DNA. TRBV21-1 is reported as a pseudogene. The CDR3 sequence is 17 residues long. The CDR3 DNA reads as TGTGCCAGCAGCCGACAGTGGCTAGAATTAGGCGTCTACGAGCAGTACTTC. Translated: CASSRQWLELGVYEQYF.

This clone showed up just once. This rearrangement joins TRBV19 to TRBJ2-6; tentatively, D is TRBD2 (6 bases). The V and J ends lost 1 base and 3 bases respectively, with 7 bases between them. The CDR3 has 15 residues. Germline V gene data show CDR1 as LNHDA and CDR2 as SQIVND (reference sequence). CDR3 bases: TGTGCCAGTAGTATAGCGGGGGTTGGGGCCAACGTCCTGACTTTC. Protein: CASSIAGVGANVLTF.

The CDR3 region is CASSPRGPRETQYF. The DNA for the CDR3 is TGTGCCAGCAGCCCTCGCGGGCCCCGGGAGACCCAGTACTTC. V gene TRBV7-2 combines with J gene TRBJ2-5; the D gene is possibly TRBD2 (5 bases). The germline CDR1 and CDR2 sequences are SGHTA and FQGNSA. The V end lost 5 bases, the J end lost 5 bases, and 15 bases lay between the germline ends. The CDR3 is 14 amino acids.

The rearrangement uses TRBV25-1 and TRBJ1-2; TRBD1 matches 8 bases. CDR1 is MGHDK and CDR2 is SYGVNS in the germline V gene. V lost 4 bases and J lost 0; bases outside the gene matches: 10. The CDR3 length is 17 residues. For the CDR3, the DNA is TGTGCCAGCAGTGCCTTACACGGGACAGGATCTAACTATGGCTACACCTTC. Residues: CASSALHGTGSNYGYTF.